This TCR beta chain was sequenced for a study of shared clonotypes between healthy human individuals. Original analysis: In the immunoSEQ data, sequences were junction-only and lacked quality scores, so filtering differed. Repertoires were generated with immunoSEQ multiplex PCR, while TCRdb's copy carries only in-frame clones and drops some. That table furnishes V, J and clone size, whereas the DNA furnished D and trimming. Counted here are about 500,000 clones, 70% to 80% occurring once; the ten biggest clones make up around 12%. The V gene lost 0 bases and the J gene lost 2 bases, with 3 bases spanning the gap. The CDR3 has 13 amino acids. Germline V gives CDR1 SGHAT, CDR2 FQNNGV.

The chain links TRBV11-2 to TRBJ2-3, with D uncertain. The specimen was PBMCs. The clonotype comes from a woman in her thirties or forties in good health. Some clones in this sample may be carry-over from other donors' samples. The CDR3 bases are TGTGCCAGCAGCTTAGACCACACAGATACGCAGTATTTT. Its translation is CASSLDHTDTQYF.